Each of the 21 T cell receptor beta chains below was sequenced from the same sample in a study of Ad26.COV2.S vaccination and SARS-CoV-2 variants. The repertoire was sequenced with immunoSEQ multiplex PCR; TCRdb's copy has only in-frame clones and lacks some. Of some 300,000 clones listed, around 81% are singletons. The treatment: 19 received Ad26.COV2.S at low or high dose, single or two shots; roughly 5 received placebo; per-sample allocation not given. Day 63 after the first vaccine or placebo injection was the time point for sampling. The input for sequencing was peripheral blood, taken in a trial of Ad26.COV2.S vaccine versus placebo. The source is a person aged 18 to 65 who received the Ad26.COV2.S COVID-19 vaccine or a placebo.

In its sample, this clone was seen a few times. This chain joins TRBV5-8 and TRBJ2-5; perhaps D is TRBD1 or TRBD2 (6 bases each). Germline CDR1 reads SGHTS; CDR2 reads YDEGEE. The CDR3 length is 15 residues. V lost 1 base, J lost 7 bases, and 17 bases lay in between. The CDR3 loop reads CASSLTGAPRGTQYF. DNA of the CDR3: TGTGCCAGCAGCTTGACGGGGGCCCCGAGGGGGACCCAGTACTTC. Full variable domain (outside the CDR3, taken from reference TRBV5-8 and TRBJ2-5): EAGVTQSPTHLIKTRGQQATLRCSPISGHTSVYWYQQALGLGLQFLLWYDEGEERNRGNFPPRFSGRQFPNYSSELNVNALELEDSALYLCASSLTGAPRGTQYFGPGTRLLVL.

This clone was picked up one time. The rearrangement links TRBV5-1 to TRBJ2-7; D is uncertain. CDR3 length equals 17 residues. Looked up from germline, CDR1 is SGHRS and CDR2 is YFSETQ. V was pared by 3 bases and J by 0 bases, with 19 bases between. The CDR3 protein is CASSSPARAAISYEQYF. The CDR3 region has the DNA TGCGCCAGCAGCTCGCCGGCCCGGGCGGCAATCTCCTACGAGCAGTACTTC.

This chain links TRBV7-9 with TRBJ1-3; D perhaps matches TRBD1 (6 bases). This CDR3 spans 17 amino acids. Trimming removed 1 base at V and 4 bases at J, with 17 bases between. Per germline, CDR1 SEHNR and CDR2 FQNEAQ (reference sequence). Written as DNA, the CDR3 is TGTGCCAGCAGCTTAGACAGGGCCCTAGGGTCGGGAAACACCATATATTTT. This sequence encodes CASSLDRALGSGNTIYF.

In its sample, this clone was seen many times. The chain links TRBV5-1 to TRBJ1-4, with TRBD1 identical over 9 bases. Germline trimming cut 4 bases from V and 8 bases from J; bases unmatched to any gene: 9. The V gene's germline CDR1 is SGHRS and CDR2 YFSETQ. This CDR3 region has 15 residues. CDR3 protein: CASSRSTGGPEKLFF. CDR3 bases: TGCGCCAGCAGCCGAAGTACAGGGGGCCCCGAAAAACTGTTTTTT.

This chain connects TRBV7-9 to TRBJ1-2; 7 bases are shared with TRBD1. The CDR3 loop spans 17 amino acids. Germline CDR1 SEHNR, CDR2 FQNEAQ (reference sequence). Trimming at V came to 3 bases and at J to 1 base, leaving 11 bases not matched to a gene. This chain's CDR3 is CASSFSGTAPRNYGYTF. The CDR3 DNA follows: TGTGCCAGCAGCTTCTCCGGGACAGCTCCCCGTAACTATGGCTACACCTTC. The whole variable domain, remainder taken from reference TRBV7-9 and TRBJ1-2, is DTGVSQNPRHKITKRGQNVTFRCDPISEHNRLYWYRQTLGQGPEFLTYFQNEAQLEKSRLLSDRFSAERPKGSFSTLEIQRTEQGDSAMYLCASSFSGTAPRNYGYTFGSGTRLTVV.

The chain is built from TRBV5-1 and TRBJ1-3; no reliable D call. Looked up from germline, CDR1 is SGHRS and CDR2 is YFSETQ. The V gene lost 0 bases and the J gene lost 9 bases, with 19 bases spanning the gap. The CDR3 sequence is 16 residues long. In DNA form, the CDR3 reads TGCGCCAGCAGCTTGGATGGTTCAACACGGCGTGGCACCATATATTTT. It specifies CASSLDGSTRRGTIYF.

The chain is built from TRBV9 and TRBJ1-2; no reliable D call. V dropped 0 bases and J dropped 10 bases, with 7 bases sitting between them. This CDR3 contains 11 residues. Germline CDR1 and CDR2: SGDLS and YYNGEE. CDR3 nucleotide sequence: TGTGCCAGCAGCGTAGGAGATTTCTACACCTTC. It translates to CASSVGDFYTF. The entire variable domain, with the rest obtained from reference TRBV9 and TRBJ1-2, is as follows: DSGVTQTPKHLITATGQRVTLRCSPRSGDLSVYWYQQSLDQGLQFLIQYYNGEERAKGNILERFSAQQFPDLHSELNLSSLELGDSALYFCASSVGDFYTFGSGTRLTVV.

Written as DNA, the CDR3 is TGTGCCAGCAGCCTCGGTGTCGGAGATACGCAGTATTTT. Protein product: CASSLGVGDTQYF. The rearrangement uses TRBV7-2 and TRBJ2-3; no clear D. The length of the CDR3 is 13 residues. Trimming left V 5 bases short and J 5 bases short, with 11 bases between. Germline V CDR1 and CDR2: SGHTA, FQGNSA. Filled out from reference TRBV7-2 and TRBJ2-3, the complete variable domain reads GAGVSQSPSNKVTEKGKDVELRCDPISGHTALYWYRQSLGQGLEFLIYFQGNSAPDKSGLPSDRFSAERTGGSVSTLTIQRTQQEDSAVYLCASSLGVGDTQYFGPGTRLTVL.

CDR3 sequence reads: CASSQPGKGYEQYF. Written as DNA, the CDR3 is TGTGCCAGCAGCCAGCCAGGGAAGGGCTACGAGCAGTACTTC. V is TRBV14 and J is TRBJ2-7; tentatively, D is TRBD1 (5 bases). Trimming cost V 3 bases and J 3 bases, with 12 bases left between them. The CDR3 has 14 amino acids. Germline V gene lookup returns CDR1 SGHDN and CDR2 FVKESK.

DNA of the CDR3: TGTGCCAGCCGTTCTAGCGTCCGTTGGAATGAGCAGTTCTTC. This encodes CASRSSVRWNEQFF. The rearrangement links TRBV11-3 to TRBJ2-1; tentative D call: TRBD2 (6 bases). Trimming removed 8 bases at V and 7 bases at J, with 18 bases between. CDR1 is SGHNT, CDR2 YENEEA, per germline. This CDR3 has 14 amino acids.

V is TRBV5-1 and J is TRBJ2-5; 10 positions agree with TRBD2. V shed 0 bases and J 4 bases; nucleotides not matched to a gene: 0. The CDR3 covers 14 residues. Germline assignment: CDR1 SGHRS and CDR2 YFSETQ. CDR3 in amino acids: CASSLASGGETQYF. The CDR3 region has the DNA TGCGCCAGCAGCTTGGCTAGCGGGGGAGAGACCCAGTACTTC.

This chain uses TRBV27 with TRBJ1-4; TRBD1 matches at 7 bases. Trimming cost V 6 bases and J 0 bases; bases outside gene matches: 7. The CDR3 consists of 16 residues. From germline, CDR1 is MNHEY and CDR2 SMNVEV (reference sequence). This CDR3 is CASSHYRGSTNEKLFF. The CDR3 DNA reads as TGTGCCAGCAGCCACTACAGGGGATCAACTAATGAAAAACTGTTTTTT.

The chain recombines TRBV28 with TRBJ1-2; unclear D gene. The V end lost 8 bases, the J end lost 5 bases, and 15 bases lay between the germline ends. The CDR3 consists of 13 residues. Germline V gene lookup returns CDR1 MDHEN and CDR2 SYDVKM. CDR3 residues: CASSGRSLYGYTF. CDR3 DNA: TGTGCCAGCTCGGGCAGGAGCCTTTATGGCTACACCTTC.

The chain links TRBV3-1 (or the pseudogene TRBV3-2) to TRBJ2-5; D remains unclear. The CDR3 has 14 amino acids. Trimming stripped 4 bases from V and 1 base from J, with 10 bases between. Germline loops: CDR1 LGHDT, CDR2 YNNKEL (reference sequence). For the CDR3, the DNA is TGTGCCAGCAGCCTTAAGGGCACCCAAGAGACCCAGTACTTC. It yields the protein CASSLKGTQETQYF.

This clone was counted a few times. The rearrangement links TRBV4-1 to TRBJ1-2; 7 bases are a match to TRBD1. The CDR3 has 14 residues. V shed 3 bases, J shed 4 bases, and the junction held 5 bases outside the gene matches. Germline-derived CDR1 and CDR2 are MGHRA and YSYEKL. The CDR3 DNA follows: TGCGCCAGCAGCCAGAGGGCAGGGGGCTATGGCTACACCTTC. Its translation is CASSQRAGGYGYTF.

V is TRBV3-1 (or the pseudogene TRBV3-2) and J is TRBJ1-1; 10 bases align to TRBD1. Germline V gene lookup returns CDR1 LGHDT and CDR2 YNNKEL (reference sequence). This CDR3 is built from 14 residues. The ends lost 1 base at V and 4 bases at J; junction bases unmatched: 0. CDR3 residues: CASSQGTGGTEAFF. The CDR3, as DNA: TGTGCCAGCAGCCAAGGGACAGGGGGCACTGAAGCTTTCTTT.

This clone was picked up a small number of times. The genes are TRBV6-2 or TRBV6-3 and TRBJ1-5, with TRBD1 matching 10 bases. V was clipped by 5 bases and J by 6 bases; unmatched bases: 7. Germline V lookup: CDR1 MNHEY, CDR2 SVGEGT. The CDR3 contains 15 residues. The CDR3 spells CASSTDRGVGQPQHF. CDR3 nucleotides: TGTGCCAGCAGTACGGACAGGGGGGTAGGTCAGCCCCAGCATTTT.

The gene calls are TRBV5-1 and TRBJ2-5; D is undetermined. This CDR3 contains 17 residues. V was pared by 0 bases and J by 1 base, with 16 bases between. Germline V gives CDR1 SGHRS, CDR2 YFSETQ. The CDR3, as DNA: TGCGCCAGCAGCTTGGGTTTAGGCACCCCGTTCCAAGAGACCCAGTACTTC. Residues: CASSLGLGTPFQETQYF.

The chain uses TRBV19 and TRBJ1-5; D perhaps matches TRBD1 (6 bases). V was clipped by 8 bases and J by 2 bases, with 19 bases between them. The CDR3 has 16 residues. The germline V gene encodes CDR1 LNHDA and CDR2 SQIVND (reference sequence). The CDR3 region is CASSGTYLSGNQPQHF. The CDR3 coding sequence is TGTGCCAGTTCCGGGACATACCTATCGGGCAATCAGCCCCAGCATTTT.

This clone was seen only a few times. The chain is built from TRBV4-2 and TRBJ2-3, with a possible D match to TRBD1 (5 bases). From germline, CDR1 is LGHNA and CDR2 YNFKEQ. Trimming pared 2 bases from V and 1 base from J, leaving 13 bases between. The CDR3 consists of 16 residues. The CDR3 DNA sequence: TGTGCCAGCAGCCAAACTCGCGTGGGGCGCACAGATACGCAGTATTTT. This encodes CASSQTRVGRTDTQYF.

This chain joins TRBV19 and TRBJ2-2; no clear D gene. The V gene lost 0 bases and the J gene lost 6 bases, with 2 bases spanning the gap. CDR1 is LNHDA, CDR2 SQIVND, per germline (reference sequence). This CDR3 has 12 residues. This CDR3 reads CASSIEAGELFF. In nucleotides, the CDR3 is TGTGCCAGTAGTATAGAGGCCGGGGAGCTGTTTTTT.